This T cell receptor beta chain was sequenced in a study of glioma-infiltrating T cells after dendritic cell vaccination (dated by TCRdb to the mid-2010s). Describing the broader study: The cohort included around 15 glioblastoma patients drawn from Phase I and II dendritic cell vaccination trials, of whom 9 were newly diagnosed and 6 had recurrent disease. Each patient got three intradermal injections of the dendritic cell vaccine, spaced at biweekly intervals, in the arm below the axilla. The vaccine was prepared from monocyte-derived dendritic cells that were cultured for seven days with IL-4 and GM-CSF and then pulsed overnight with autologous tumor lysate. Tumor-infiltrating lymphocyte content was quantified and tumor and blood repertoires were compared in dendritic cell-vaccinated glioblastoma patients by deep sequencing of TCR beta CDR3 regions. Survival after dendritic cell vaccination was correlated with TCR sequencing metrics such as TIL content and the overlap between tumor and blood repertoires. Between the early 2000s and the early 2010s, the patients were given dendritic cell vaccination pulsed with autologous tumor lysate. The investigation overall reported the following: TCR clonality showed no direct relationship with survival, which suggests that a diverse polyclonal response may matter. After dendritic cell vaccination, a higher estimated pretreatment TIL content predicted longer time to progression and overall survival. The cohort was small and heterogeneous, and full blood and tumor sets were available for few patients, with initial-recurrent tumor pairs available for even fewer patients. The three-group TCR overlap response model was characterized as speculative, and prospective validation of the model was stated to be required.

Concerning this clone itself: Its recognized antigen is unknown. Base qualities are missing; no much larger clone stands one base away.

Per the germline V gene (reference sequence), SEHNR is the CDR1 and FQNEAQ is the CDR2. CDR3 length: 16 amino acids, cysteine to phenylalanine. The DNA shown is the 48-base CDR3, in frame from base 1. V loses 5 bases at its end and J loses 2 bases; junction bases beyond the gene matches: 6. The time point label of this sample denotes: after dendritic cell vaccination, including at tumor progression/relapse. Patients were selected for having adequate residual fresh-frozen tumor tissue and more than two years of available survival data. None of the glioblastoma patients carried an isocitrate dehydrogenase mutation, although molecular status otherwise varied. PBMC were collected before vaccination, two weeks after the third vaccination, and at tumor progression if progression occurred. The Qiagen DNeasy Blood extraction Kit was used to extract genomic DNA. Using the immunoSEQ assay, TCRB CDR3 regions were amplified from approximately 1.9 micrograms of genomic DNA, or from all available DNA when less than that was on hand. For multiplex PCR, 60 forward primers for TCR V beta segments and 13 reverse primers for J beta segments were used. To estimate reads per starting template, synthetic control templates were spiked into each sample at limiting dilution. Reads of 87 bp were generated by sequencing on the Illumina HiSeq System. In the authors' own workflow: To remove PCR and sequencing errors, closely related sequences were merged with a nearest neighbor algorithm. TCR overlap was defined as the percentage of unique tumor TCR beta sequences that were also present in the same patient's peripheral blood. Not all clones reach the TCRdb copy of this immuneACCESS table, which keeps in-frame sequences only. Checked studies attribute under half of the gap to unresolved V genes and leave the rest unexplained. That table gives V, J and clone size, and the DNA gave D and trimming. Counted in this sample were roughly 87,000 clones; 75% to 90% of them appeared once. In total, the top ten clones hold under 8% of the sample.

This specimen was blood, taken after dendritic cell vaccination. Recombination joined TRBV7-9 with TRBJ1-1, with 12 bases matching TRBD1. The receptor comes from a human donor with glioblastoma. The sequenced DNA: TGTGCCAGCAGCCGGGACAGGGGGCAAGGAAACACTGAAGCTTTCTTT. This sequence encodes CASSRDRGQGNTEAFF.